These 9 T cell receptor beta chains came from one sample sequenced in a study of identifying expanded T cells in peripheral blood. Data came from immunoSEQ multiplex PCR; TCRdb stores just in-frame clones and leaves some out. The sample holds approximately 100,000 clones, roughly nine tenths seen once. Material: blood. The receptor set was obtained from a person between 18 and 75 years old in good health.

This clone was seen more than once but under ten times. The J gene is TRBJ2-4, the V gene TRBV11-2, with unresolved D. The V gene's germline CDR1 is SGHAT and CDR2 FQNNGV. This CDR3 contains 14 residues. The germline V and J ends were trimmed by 1 base and 4 bases, with 8 bases remaining between them. The CDR3 nucleotides are TGTGCCAGCAGCTTAGTGGTCGGGAAAAACATTCAGTACTTC. Encoded protein: CASSLVVGKNIQYF.

The chain couples TRBV27 to TRBJ2-6; 7 nucleotides line up with TRBD1. The CDR3 runs to 18 residues. V was pared by 4 bases and J by 3 bases, with 12 bases of the junction left unmatched. Germline V gene sequence: CDR1 MNHEY, CDR2 SMNVEV (reference sequence). The CDR3 region is CASSSPIRDRLGANVLTF. As DNA, the CDR3 is TGTGCCAGCAGTTCTCCCATCCGGGACAGACTTGGGGCCAACGTCCTGACTTTC.

The chain employs TRBV5-4 and TRBJ2-1; D possibly matches TRBD1 or TRBD2 (6 bases each). This CDR3 is built from 12 residues. Germline lookup yields CDR1 SGHNT and CDR2 YYREEE (reference sequence). Trimming shortened V by 4 bases and J by 12 bases, and 14 bases separated the two germline ends. The CDR3 is CASSHGGGWQFF. The CDR3 DNA follows: TGTGCCAGCAGCCACGGAGGGGGTTGGCAGTTCTTC.

This clone turned up a few times. V and J are TRBV19 and TRBJ1-5, with TRBD1 matching over 10 bases. V lost 6 bases to trimming and J lost 4 bases; unmatched junction nucleotides: 3. Germline V gene data show CDR1 as LNHDA and CDR2 as SQIVND (reference sequence). CDR3 length: 14 amino acids. CDR3 nucleotides: TGTGCCAGTAGCCCGGGACAGGGGAATCAGCCCCAGCATTTT. Translation gives CASSPGQGNQPQHF.

This clone showed up just a few times. The rearrangement joins TRBV18 to TRBJ2-7; 9 nucleotides align to TRBD2. Germline CDR1 reads KGHSH; CDR2 reads LQKENI. The CDR3 sequence is 15 residues long. The junction had 9 bases not matched to a gene; V was cut back by 5 bases and J by 4 bases. CDR3 protein: CASSYSGGSPYEQYF. The CDR3 region has the DNA TGTGCCAGCTCATATAGCGGGGGATCCCCTTACGAGCAGTACTTC.

The chain links TRBV11-2 to TRBJ2-7; unclear D gene. Germline loops: CDR1 SGHAT, CDR2 FQNNGV. V was clipped by 4 bases and J by 6 bases, with 13 bases between them. The length of the CDR3 is 13 residues. The CDR3 sequence: CASSSGYLGEQYF. The CDR3 DNA reads as TGTGCCAGCAGCTCCGGTTATTTAGGCGAGCAGTACTTC.

V gene TRBV6-1 combines with J gene TRBJ1-1; a weak D match, TRBD1 (5 bases). Germline CDR1 and CDR2: MNHNS and SASEGT. CDR3 length: 11 residues. V lost 10 bases, J lost 5 bases, and 11 bases lay in between. The CDR3 DNA is TGTGCCACCAGGGAGGGTACTGAAGCTTTCTTT. It is translated as CATREGTEAFF.

There are a few counts of this clone. This chain uses TRBV5-1 with TRBJ1-1; no clear D gene. The CDR3 covers 13 residues. Germline V gene data show CDR1 as SGHRS and CDR2 as YFSETQ. The V gene lost 1 base and the J gene lost 4 bases, with 8 bases spanning the gap. CDR3 residues: CASSLWASTEAFF. CDR3 nucleotides: TGCGCCAGCAGCTTGTGGGCCTCCACTGAAGCTTTCTTT.

This clone was detected only once. V gene TRBV7-9 combines with J gene TRBJ2-5, with TRBD2 matching 7 bases. Germline lookup yields CDR1 SEHNR and CDR2 FQNEAQ (reference sequence). The junction had 4 bases not matched to a gene; V was cut back by 5 bases and J by 7 bases. The CDR3 runs 12 residues. CDR3 region: CASSIREGTQYF. The CDR3 DNA sequence: TGTGCCAGCAGCATCAGGGAGGGGACCCAGTACTTC.